This TCR beta chain was captured by sequencing in a study of cytomegalovirus exposure and HLA in healthy donors. The PCR employed 60 Vbeta primers together with 13 Jbeta primers. TCRdb's copy holds only in-frame clones and misses some; the assay was immunoSEQ multiplex PCR. The sample records more than 90,000 clones, about 72% being singletons. In germline, CDR1 is MNHEY, CDR2 SVGAGI. V shed 9 bases and J 4 bases; nucleotides not matched to a gene: 8. This CDR3 contains 13 residues. This clone has a handful of counts. Its matching antigen is unknown. Study-wide findings and caveats: Accounts indicate the classifier identified cytomegalovirus status with strong specificity and sensitivity.

The gene calls are TRBV6-5 and TRBJ1-1, with 7 bases identical to TRBD1. The sequenced material came from PBMCs. This TCR derives from a man aged 50 to 59 in good health and CMV-seropositive. DNA for the CDR3: TGTGCCAGTGGAGGGACAGAGTTCACTGAAGCTTTCTTT. Its translation is CASGGTEFTEAFF.